The 15 T cell receptor beta chains presented below share a single source sample, sequenced in a study of blood T cells in healthy people across ages. A second PCR of 7 to 11 cycles used a sample-barcoded 5' primer and a J-beta primer mix. TCRdb used MiXCR to reprocess the 5' RACE reads, holding one entry per CDR3 protein. Of roughly 1.9 million distinct CDR3 sequences listed, about two fifths are singletons. Sequenced: blood. These receptors came from a human donor in good health.

For this clonotype: The junction does not match germline at one end; this may be a read error. The chain joins TRBV4-2 to TRBJ1-4; no clear D gene. This CDR3 region has 15 residues. CDR1 is LGHNA, CDR2 YNFKEQ, per germline. The CDR3 region has the DNA TGTACCAGCAGCCAAGGTGGAACAGATAATGAAAAACTGTTTTTT. Translation gives CTSSQGGTDNEKLFF.

The chain couples TRBV10-3 to TRBJ2-5; D is ambiguous. The CDR3 loop spans 13 amino acids. CDR1 is ENHRY and CDR2 is SYGVKD in the germline V gene. The V gene lost 0 bases and the J gene lost 9 bases, with 11 bases spanning the gap. The DNA for the CDR3 is TGTGCCATCAGTGAGTCTAACTTCGAGGCCCAGTACTTC. Translation: CAISESNFEAQYF.

This chain links TRBV10-3 with TRBJ2-3; D possibly matches TRBD1 or TRBD2 (6 bases each). The germline V gene encodes CDR1 ENHRY and CDR2 SYGVKD. The CDR3 spans 15 residues. Trimming took 8 bases from V and 0 from J, leaving 15 bases between them. The CDR3 here is CAISGGRASTDTQYF. Written as DNA, the CDR3 is TGTGCCATCTCCGGGGGCCGTGCTAGCACAGATACGCAGTATTTT.

Concerning this clonotype itself: The germline gene is not matched at one end of the junction; a read error may be the cause. The CDR3 sequence is CASSFARGGTGAFF. The CDR3 DNA reads TGTGCCAGCAGCTTTGCTCGGGGGGGCACTGGAGCTTTCTTT. The chain is built from TRBV7-2 and TRBJ1-1; D perhaps matches TRBD1 (6 bases). Germline values: CDR1 SGHTA, CDR2 FQGNSA. CDR3 length: 14 amino acids.

This clonotype has just one count. The CDR3 region is CATRKQGARGNEQFF. The CDR3 DNA reads as TGTGCCACCCGCAAACAGGGAGCGAGGGGGAATGAGCAGTTCTTC. V usage is TRBV28 and J usage is TRBJ2-1; D possibly corresponds to TRBD1 (6 bases). Trimming removed 10 bases at V and 7 bases at J, with 23 bases between. CDR3 length: 15 amino acids. Germline V gene data show CDR1 as MDHEN and CDR2 as SYDVKM.

A few counts support this clonotype. The chain employs TRBV28 and TRBJ2-7; D gene unclear. The CDR3 extends over 14 amino acids. CDR1 and CDR2 from the germline V gene are MDHEN and SYDVKM. The V end was cut by 2 bases, the J end by 2 bases, with 10 bases between. This chain's CDR3 is CASSLLLGTYEQYF. The CDR3 DNA reads as TGTGCCAGCAGTTTACTTCTGGGTACCTACGAGCAGTACTTC.

The chain links TRBV10-3 to TRBJ1-4; D perhaps matches TRBD1 (5 bases). This CDR3 has 15 residues. Between the trimmed V and J ends, which lost 0 bases and 7 bases, there was a span of 12 bases. The germline gives CDR1 ENHRY, CDR2 SYGVKD. CDR3 amino acids: CAISESLGVGEKLFF. CDR3 nucleotide sequence: TGTGCCATCAGTGAGTCGCTAGGGGTCGGTGAAAAACTGTTTTTT.

This clonotype has a handful of counts. At one of its ends the junction is not consistent with the germline gene, which may arise from a read error. The CDR3 DNA reads TGTGCCAGCAGGGCCGGGGCGCGTTCCTCCGAGCAGTACTTC. This gives the protein CASRAGARSSEQYF. The gene calls are TRBV7-2 and TRBJ2-7; D is tentatively TRBD1 or TRBD2 (5 bases each). Germline V gene sequence: CDR1 SGHTA, CDR2 FQGNSA. There are 14 residues in the CDR3. Supplemented by reference TRBV7-2 and TRBJ2-7, the full variable domain reads GAGVSQSPSNKVTEKGKDVELRCDPISGHTALYWYRQSLGQGLEFLIYFQGNSAPDKSGLPSDRFSAERTGGSVSTLTIQRTQQEDSAVYLCASRAGARSSEQYFGPGTRLTVT.

The chain carries TRBV20-1 and TRBJ1-2; D possibly corresponds to TRBD1 (5 bases). This CDR3 has 15 amino acids. The V end lost 2 bases, the J end lost 0 bases, and 13 bases lay between the germline ends. The germline gives CDR1 DFQATT, CDR2 SNEGSKA (reference sequence). The CDR3 DNA sequence: TGCAGTGCTAGATCCTCTACAGGTCCTAACTATGGCTACACCTTC. Translated, it gives CSARSSTGPNYGYTF.

Ten or more counts support this clonotype. The V call is TRBV18, the J call TRBJ2-1, with a possible D match to TRBD1 (6 bases). Trimming shortened V by 8 bases and J by 4 bases, and 12 bases separated the two germline ends. CDR1 is KGHSH, CDR2 LQKENI, per germline. There are 13 residues in the CDR3. CDR3 nucleotides: TGTGCCAGCAGCCCCGGACAGTACAATGAGCAGTTCTTC. Its translation is CASSPGQYNEQFF.

This clonotype came up a few times. This chain connects TRBV7-7 to TRBJ2-1, with D unclear. Germline V gene data show CDR1 as SSHAT and CDR2 as FNYEAQ (reference sequence). Trimming took 1 base from V and 9 from J, leaving 28 bases between them. This CDR3 spans 19 amino acids. DNA for the CDR3: TGTGCCAGCAGCTTAGAGAGTTCCGTGGGTCGGTTTATACCCCTTGAGCAGTTCTTC. Protein sequence: CASSLESSVGRFIPLEQFF.

This rearrangement joins TRBV6-1 to TRBJ1-1; 8 bases agree with TRBD1. Losses at the gene ends were 6 bases for V and 0 bases for J; bases not matched to a gene: 9. The germline V gene has CDR1 MNHNS and CDR2 SASEGT. CDR3 length equals 16 residues. The CDR3 region has the DNA TGTGCCAGCAGACCCTTCAGGGACAGGATGAACACTGAAGCTTTCTTT. It codes for CASRPFRDRMNTEAFF.

The chain is built from TRBV29-1 and TRBJ2-1; 9 bases are shared with TRBD1. CDR1 and CDR2 (germline): SQVTM, ANQGSEA. This CDR3 spans 16 amino acids. J gave up 0 bases and V 5 bases, and 8 bases lay outside the gene matches. The CDR3 loop is CSVRQGGMNSYNEQFF. The CDR3 coding sequence is TGCAGCGTTCGACAGGGGGGCATGAACTCCTACAATGAGCAGTTCTTC.

This chain connects TRBV9 to TRBJ2-3, with D maybe TRBD1 (5 bases). V was clipped by 4 bases and J by 6 bases, with 18 bases between them. There are 15 residues in the CDR3. Germline V gene lookup returns CDR1 SGDLS and CDR2 YYNGEE. The DNA of the CDR3 is TGTGCCAGCAGCCCCCGACAGACCCCACGGGATACGCAGTATTTT. It translates to CASSPRQTPRDTQYF.

The V and J genes are TRBV12-3 or TRBV12-4 and TRBJ1-1; TRBD1 is a possible D gene (5 bases). The V and J ends lost 7 bases and 6 bases respectively, with 18 bases between them. This CDR3 contains 14 residues. This CDR3 reads CASTYFGGEAEAFF. In nucleotides, the CDR3 is TGTGCCAGCACCTACTTTGGAGGGGAGGCTGAAGCTTTCTTT.